This T cell receptor beta chain was captured in a study of PD-1 blockade in classical Hodgkin lymphoma (dated by TCRdb to between 2020 and 2021). Regarding the complete study: Nivolumab dosing was 3 mg/kg intravenously every 2 weeks, continuing until either disease progression or unacceptable toxicity. The study used CyTOF and TCR beta sequencing to define a peripheral blood immune signature of response to PD-1 blockade in classical Hodgkin lymphoma. Study-level results and caveats: Among trial patients, those achieving complete response had baseline diversity similar to that of newly diagnosed patients, while diversity was significantly lower in partial responders and progressors. Baseline TCR diversity was reported as lower in newly diagnosed patients than in healthy donors, and lower still in relapsed/refractory patients. Only a single clinical trial cohort was studied, and what caused the repertoire differences, possibly disease activity or prior therapy, remained undefined. CD4+ but not CD8+ TCR diversity rose significantly by C4D1 (p=0.0027 vs p=0.16), most apparent in complete responders (p=0.02). Lower diversity was observed in patients in whom nivolumab was started less than 1 year after ASCT, and these patients were excluded from later analyses so that confounding by immune reconstitution would be avoided.

Remarks on this clone: The antigen it binds to is not known. Base qualities are missing; no much larger clone stands one base away.

Genomic DNA was extracted with the Qiagen DNeasy kit from unsorted PBMCs and from negatively selected CD4+ and CD8+ fractions. Using primers that anneal to V and J segments, immunoSEQ multiplex PCR amplified the TCR beta CDR3 regions. A synthetic immune receptor repertoire was used to minimize amplification bias, and any residual bias was removed computationally once sequencing was done. The authors' pipeline ran thus. Repertoire diversity was quantified as the Shannon entropy index using custom Python scripts. The unsorted, CD4+ and CD8+ repertoires were each analyzed separately, with the exception of combined analyses, where CD4+ and CD8+ sequences were merged in silico. A clone was considered expanded if an increase in frequency of at least 2-fold after treatment relative to C1D1 was found, and a pseudocount of 0.5 was applied to clones undetected at baseline. Clones with 0 or 1 copy at C1D1 were defined as singleton clones, while clones with 2 or more copies were defined as non-singleton clones. Clones expanded in unsorted samples were labelled as CD4+, CD8+ or unknown by matching protein sequences in sorted samples from the same patient. Wilcoxon tests on paired samples were used to test changes in diversity from C1D1 to C4D1. Imported from immuneACCESS, the table was reduced by TCRdb to in-frame sequences with V and J called. These copies leave out some clones; in studies compared against another copy, an unresolved V gene accounts for under half, and the cause of the remainder is not known. The DNA was the basis for D and trimming; V, J and clone size are from that table. The sample profile shows 89,000 or so clones; about nine tenths of them were found once. The ten largest clonotypes hold around 2.4% of the sample.

Per the publication, the time point label means: cycle 2 day 1 (C2D1) of nivolumab. Every trial patient had relapsed after autologous stem cell transplantation, and cohorts A, B and C differed in prior brentuximab vedotin exposure. The trial cohort was composed of about 60 patients with relapsed/refractory classical Hodgkin lymphoma, for whom complete response, partial response or progressive disease was recorded as best overall response. In the multi-cohort phase II CheckMate 205 trial, trial patients received single-agent nivolumab. An independent review committee assessed best overall response by applying the 2007 International Working Group response criteria. PBMCs from the trial were collected at three points: immediately before nivolumab initiation (C1D1), and during therapy at cycle 2 day 1 and cycle 4 day 1. Peripheral blood was collected in 8 mL Vacutainer Cell Preparation Tubes, from which PBMCs were isolated by centrifugation and then cryopreserved.

The germline V gene yields MDHEN for CDR1 and SYDVKM for CDR2. The CDR3 spans 13 residues, from the cysteine through the phenylalanine. The read is trimmed to its CDR3 DNA, 39 bases read in frame from base 1. The junction shows trimming of 4 bases on V and 4 bases on J, and the gene matches do not reach 1 base of it. Sequences were derived from peripheral blood mononuclear cells (PBMCs), sampled before the second cycle of nivolumab. The chain couples TRBV28 to TRBJ1-5, and 7 junctional nucleotides match TRBD1. This receptor was taken from a human donor with classical Hodgkin lymphoma. The CDR3 protein: CASSYRGNQPQHF. The DNA is as follows: TGTGCCAGCAGTTACAGGGGTAATCAGCCCCAGCATTTT.